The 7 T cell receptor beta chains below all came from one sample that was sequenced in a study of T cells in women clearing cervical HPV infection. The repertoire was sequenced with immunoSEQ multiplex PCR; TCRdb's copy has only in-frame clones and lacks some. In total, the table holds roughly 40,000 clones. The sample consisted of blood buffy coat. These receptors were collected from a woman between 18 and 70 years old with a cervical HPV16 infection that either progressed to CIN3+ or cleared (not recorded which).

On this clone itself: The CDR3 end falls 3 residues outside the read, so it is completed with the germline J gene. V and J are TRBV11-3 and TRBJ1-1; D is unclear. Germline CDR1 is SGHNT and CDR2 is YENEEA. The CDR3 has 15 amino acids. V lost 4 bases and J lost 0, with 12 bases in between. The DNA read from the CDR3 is TGTGCCAGCAGCTCCCCCGCGGGCCTGAACACTGAA. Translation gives CASSSPAGLNTE. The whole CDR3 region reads CASSSPAGLNTEAFF.

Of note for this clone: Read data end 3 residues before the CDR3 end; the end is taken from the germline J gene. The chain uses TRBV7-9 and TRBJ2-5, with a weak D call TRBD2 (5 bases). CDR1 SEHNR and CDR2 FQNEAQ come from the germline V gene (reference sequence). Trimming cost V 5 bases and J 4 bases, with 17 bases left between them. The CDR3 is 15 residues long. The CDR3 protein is CASSQRGDRSETQYF. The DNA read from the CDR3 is TGTGCCAGCAGCCAACGGGGAGATAGGTCAGAGACC.

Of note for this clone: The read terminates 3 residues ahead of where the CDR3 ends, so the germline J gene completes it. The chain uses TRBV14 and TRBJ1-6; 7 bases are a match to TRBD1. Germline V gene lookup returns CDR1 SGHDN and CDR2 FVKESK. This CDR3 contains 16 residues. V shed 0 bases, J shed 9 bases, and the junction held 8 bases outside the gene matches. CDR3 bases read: TGTGCCAGCAGCCAAGATGTCGGGACAGCTAGTTCACCC. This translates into CASSQDVGTASSP. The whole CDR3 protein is CASSQDVGTASSPLHF. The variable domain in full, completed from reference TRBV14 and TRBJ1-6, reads EAGVTQFPSHSVIEKGQTVTLRCDPISGHDNLYWYRRVMGKEIKFLLHFVKESKQDESGMPNNRFLAERTGGTYSTLKVQPAELEDSGVYFCASSQDVGTASSPLHFGNGTRLTVT.

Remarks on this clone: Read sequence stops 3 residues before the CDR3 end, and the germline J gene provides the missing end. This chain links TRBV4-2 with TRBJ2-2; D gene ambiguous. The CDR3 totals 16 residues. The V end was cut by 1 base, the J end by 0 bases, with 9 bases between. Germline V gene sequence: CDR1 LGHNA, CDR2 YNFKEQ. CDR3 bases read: TGTGCCAGCAGCCAAGTAAACAGAGCGAACACCGGGGAG. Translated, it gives CASSQVNRANTGE. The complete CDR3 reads CASSQVNRANTGELFF.

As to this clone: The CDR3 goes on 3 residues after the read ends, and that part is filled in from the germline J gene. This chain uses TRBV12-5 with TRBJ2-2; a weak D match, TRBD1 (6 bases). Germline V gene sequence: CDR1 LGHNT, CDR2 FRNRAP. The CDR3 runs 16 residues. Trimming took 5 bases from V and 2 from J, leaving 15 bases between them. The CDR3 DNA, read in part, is TGTGCTAGTGGTACCCCCGGGACACTTAACACCGGGGAG. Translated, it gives CASGTPGTLNTGE. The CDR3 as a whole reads CASGTPGTLNTGELFF.

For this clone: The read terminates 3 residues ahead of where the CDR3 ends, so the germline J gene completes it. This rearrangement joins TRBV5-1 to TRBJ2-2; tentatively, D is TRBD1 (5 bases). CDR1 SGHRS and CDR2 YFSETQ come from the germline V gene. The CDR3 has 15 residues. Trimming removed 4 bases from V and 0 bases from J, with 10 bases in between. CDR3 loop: CASSLAGPNTGELFF. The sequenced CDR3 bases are TGCGCCAGCAGCCTGGCAGGGCCGAACACCGGGGAG.

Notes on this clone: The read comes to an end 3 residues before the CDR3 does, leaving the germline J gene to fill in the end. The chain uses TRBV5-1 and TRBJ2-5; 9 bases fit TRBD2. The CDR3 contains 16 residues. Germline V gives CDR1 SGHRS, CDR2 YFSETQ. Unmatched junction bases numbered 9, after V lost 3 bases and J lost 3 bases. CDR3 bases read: TGCGCCAGCAGCTGGCAAGGCGGGGGGGTAGAAGAGACC. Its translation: CASSWQGGGVEET. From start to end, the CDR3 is CASSWQGGGVEETQYF.